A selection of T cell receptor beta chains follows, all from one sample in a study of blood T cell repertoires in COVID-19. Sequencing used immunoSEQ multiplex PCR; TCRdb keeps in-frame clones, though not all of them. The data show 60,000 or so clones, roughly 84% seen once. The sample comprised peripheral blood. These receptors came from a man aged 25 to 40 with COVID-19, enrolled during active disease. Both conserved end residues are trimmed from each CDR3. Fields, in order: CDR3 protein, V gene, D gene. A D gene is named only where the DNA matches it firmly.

CDR3 protein: ASSPSHREDTQY
V gene: TRBV11-2
D gene: NA

CDR3 protein: ASSRPGGNTIY
V gene: TRBV4-1
D gene: NA

CDR3 protein: ASSSEGARTEAF
V gene: TRBV18
D gene: TRBD1

CDR3 protein: ASSDSDLYNEQF
V gene: TRBV6-4
D gene: NA

CDR3 protein: ASSGSRNTEAF
V gene: TRBV2
D gene: NA

CDR3 protein: ASSVSGTSGSYNEQF
V gene: TRBV9
D gene: TRBD2

CDR3 protein: ASSLFRTPGDTGELF
V gene: TRBV5-4
D gene: NA

CDR3 protein: ASSLVMASGKATQY
V gene: TRBV7-2
D gene: TRBD2

CDR3 protein: ASSPGTGWTEYGELF
V gene: TRBV27
D gene: TRBD1

CDR3 protein: SARRNEKLF
V gene: TRBV20-1
D gene: NA

CDR3 protein: AWSPGESTEAF
V gene: TRBV30
D gene: NA

CDR3 protein: ASTNPGGTEAF
V gene: TRBV6-5
D gene: NA

CDR3 protein: ASSPQTGRNTEAF
V gene: TRBV11-2
D gene: TRBD1

CDR3 protein: ASSYSGGMNQPQH
V gene: TRBV6-5
D gene: NA

CDR3 protein: ASSLVRGRESPLH
V gene: TRBV7-2
D gene: NA

CDR3 protein: ASSEMLDSSGANVLT
V gene: TRBV6-1
D gene: NA

CDR3 protein: ASSFRPNTEAF
V gene: TRBV5-4
D gene: NA

CDR3 protein: SVGGTGSSTNEKLF
V gene: TRBV29-1
D gene: TRBD1

CDR3 protein: ASRSIRQLIYEQY
V gene: TRBV27
D gene: NA

CDR3 protein: ASSLGLAGHSGANVLT
V gene: TRBV7-3
D gene: TRBD2

CDR3 protein: ATSSTGSTDTQY
V gene: TRBV19
D gene: NA

CDR3 protein: ASSVNPGHIKGANQPQH
V gene: TRBV9
D gene: NA

CDR3 protein: ASSPYPGLAGGVAYNEQF
V gene: TRBV28
D gene: TRBD2

CDR3 protein: ASTLGGTSEGTGELF
V gene: TRBV19
D gene: TRBD2

CDR3 protein: ATSGGTATDTQY
V gene: TRBV15
D gene: NA

CDR3 protein: ASSQEWSSRISPLH
V gene: TRBV4-1
D gene: NA

CDR3 protein: ASSQTSGSYGQY
V gene: TRBV6-5
D gene: TRBD2

CDR3 protein: ASSASNSPLH
V gene: TRBV9
D gene: NA

CDR3 protein: ASSLGSGGEIADTQY
V gene: TRBV5-1
D gene: TRBD2

CDR3 protein: AWSSGLGGYEQY
V gene: TRBV30
D gene: TRBD2